A selection of T cell receptor beta chains follows, all from one sample in a study of CD8 T cells in Susac syndrome. TCRdb ran MiXCR on the immunoSEQ multiplex PCR reads and lists one entry per CDR3 protein. The sample consists of 200,000 or so distinct CDR3 sequences, around 95% of them appearing once. Source material: CD4+ T cells from PBMCs. These receptors came from a human donor with multiple sclerosis. Both conserved end residues are part of each CDR3. Expanded clones are given a class, and other clones once, few, many or no size at all.

cdr3_aa clone_size j_call v_call
CASSQSTDYGYTF . TRBJ1-2 TRBV4-1
CAWGTVLTGELFF . TRBJ2-2 TRBV30
CAWSRTGYEQYF once TRBJ2-7 TRBV30
CASSQQENTEAFF . TRBJ1-1 TRBV7-9
CASSGTGAYEQYF few TRBJ2-7 TRBV7-2
CASYQRDVSGYTF . TRBJ1-2 TRBV19
CSARRTYEQYF . TRBJ2-7 TRBV20-1
CASSVLAGTDTQYF . TRBJ2-3 TRBV9
CSVEDRSLYSGNTIYF . TRBJ1-3 TRBV29-1
CSVQQGSGANVLTF . TRBJ2-6 TRBV29-1
CSARDVVYQETQYF . TRBJ2-5 TRBV20-1
CASSLAGLTYEQYF . TRBJ2-7 TRBV27
CSASPQDYGYTF . TRBJ1-2 TRBV20-1
CASTWASEGQFF . TRBJ2-1 TRBV5-8
CSASGQLFYEQYF . TRBJ2-7 TRBV20-1
CASSAVRYEQFF . TRBJ2-1 TRBV7-9
CAWRDFHQETQYF once TRBJ2-5 TRBV30
CASSLGGQRSQETQYF . TRBJ2-5 TRBV7-9
CASSGHRPGGETQYF . TRBJ2-5 TRBV28
CSVGWSSGYTDTQYF . TRBJ2-3 TRBV29-1
CASSRVLPLAGGPVGTDTQYF once TRBJ2-3 TRBV11-1
CASSLATGTGDQETQYF . TRBJ2-5 TRBV7-9
CASSQVRDISSYEQYF . TRBJ2-7 TRBV4-3